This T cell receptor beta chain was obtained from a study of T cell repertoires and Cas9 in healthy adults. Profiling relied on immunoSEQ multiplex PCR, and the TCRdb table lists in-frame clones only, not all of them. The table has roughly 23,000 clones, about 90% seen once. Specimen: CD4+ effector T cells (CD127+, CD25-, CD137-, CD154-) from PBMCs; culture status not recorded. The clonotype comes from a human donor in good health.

DNA for the CDR3: TGTGCCAGCAGTGACTCGAAGGGGGGAATAAACACCGGGGAGCTGTTTTTT. Translation: CASSDSKGGINTGELFF. The V and J genes are TRBV6-4 and TRBJ2-2; D tentatively fits TRBD1 or TRBD2 (6 bases each). The V gene's germline CDR1 is MRHNA and CDR2 SNTAGT. V lost 0 bases and J lost 2, with 13 bases in between. The CDR3 has 17 residues.